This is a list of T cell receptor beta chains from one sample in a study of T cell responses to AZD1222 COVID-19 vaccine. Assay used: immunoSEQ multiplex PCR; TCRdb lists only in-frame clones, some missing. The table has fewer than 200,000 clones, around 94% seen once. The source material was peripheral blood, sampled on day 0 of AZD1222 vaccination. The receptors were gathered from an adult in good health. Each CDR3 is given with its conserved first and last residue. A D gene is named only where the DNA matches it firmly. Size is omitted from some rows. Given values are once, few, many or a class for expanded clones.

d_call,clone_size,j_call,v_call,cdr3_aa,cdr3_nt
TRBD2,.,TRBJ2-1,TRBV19,CASRRTSGNYNEQFF,TGTGCCAGTAGACGGACTAGCGGGAACTACAATGAGCAGTTCTTC
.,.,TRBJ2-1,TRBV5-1,CASSAVGNEQFF,TGCGCCAGCAGTGCAGTCGGCAATGAGCAGTTCTTC
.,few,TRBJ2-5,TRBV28,CASSSTANQETQYF,TGTGCCAGCAGTTCCACAGCAAACCAAGAGACCCAGTACTTC
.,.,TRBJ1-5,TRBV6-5,CASTGGGGAGQPQHF,TGTGCCAGCACAGGCGGGGGGGGCGCGGGTCAGCCCCAGCATTTT
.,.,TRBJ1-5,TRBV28,CASGGEGNQPQHF,TGTGCCAGCGGGGGGGAGGGCAATCAGCCCCAGCATTTT
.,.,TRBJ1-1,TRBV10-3,CAISGRGNTEAFF,TGTGCCATCAGTGGAAGAGGGAACACTGAAGCTTTCTTT
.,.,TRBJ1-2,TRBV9,CASSAGHFYGYTF,TGTGCCAGCAGCGCCGGACACTTTTATGGCTACACCTTC
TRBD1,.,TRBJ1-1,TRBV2,CASKNRGVRNTEAFF,TGTGCCAGCAAAAACAGGGGGGTCAGGAACACTGAAGCTTTCTTT
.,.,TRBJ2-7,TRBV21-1,CASSKFKRRGTGFEQYF,TGTGCCAGCAGCAAATTTAAAAGAAGGGGGACTGGCTTTGAGCAGTACTTC
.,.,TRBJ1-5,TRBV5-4,CASSPAADQPQHF,TGTGCCAGCAGCCCCGCGGCCGATCAACCCCAGCATTTT
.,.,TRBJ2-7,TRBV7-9,CASSPLASYEQYF,TGTGCCAGCAGCCCATTAGCGAGTTACGAGCAGTACTTC
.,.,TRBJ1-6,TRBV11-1,CASSFFAGASNSPLHF,TGTGCCAGCAGCTTTTTCGCAGGGGCCAGCAATTCACCCCTCCACTTT
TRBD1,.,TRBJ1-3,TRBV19,CACTRTGSGNTIYF,TGTGCCTGCACGAGGACAGGGAGTGGAAACACCATATATTTT
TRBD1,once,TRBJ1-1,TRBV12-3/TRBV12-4,CASRTGGNTEAFF,TGTGCCAGCAGAACAGGGGGCAACACTGAAGCTTTCTTT
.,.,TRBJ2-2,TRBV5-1,CASSLGSANTGELFF,TGCGCCAGCAGCTTGGGCAGCGCGAACACCGGGGAGCTGTTTTTT
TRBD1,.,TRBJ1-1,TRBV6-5,CATTGARVYTEAFF,TGTGCCACCACAGGGGCTAGAGTATACACTGAAGCTTTCTTT
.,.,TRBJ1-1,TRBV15,CATSRGSLNTEAFF,TGTGCCACCAGCAGAGGGTCGTTGAACACTGAAGCTTTCTTT
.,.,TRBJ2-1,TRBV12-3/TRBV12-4,CASRKEFF,TGTGCCAGCAGGAAGGAGTTCTTC
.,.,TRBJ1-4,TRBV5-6,CASSRTSAIDEKLFF,TGTGCCAGCAGCCGAACCTCGGCAATCGATGAAAAACTGTTTTTT
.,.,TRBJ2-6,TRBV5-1,CASSLGSGANVLTF,TGCGCCAGCAGCCTGGGGTCTGGGGCCAACGTCCTGACTTTC
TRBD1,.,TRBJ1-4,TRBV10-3,CATGRGPNEKLFF,TGTGCCACCGGCAGGGGGCCTAATGAAAAACTGTTTTTT
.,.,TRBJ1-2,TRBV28,CASSFGVGGYTF,TGTGCCAGCAGTTTCGGGGTAGGGGGCTACACCTTC
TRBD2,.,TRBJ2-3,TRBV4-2,CASSQSGTSPTDTQYF,TGTGCCAGCAGCCAGTCCGGGACTAGCCCCACAGATACGCAGTATTTT
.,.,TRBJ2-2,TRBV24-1,CATSVSGNTGELFF,TGTGCCACCAGTGTTTCGGGGAACACCGGGGAGCTGTTTTTT
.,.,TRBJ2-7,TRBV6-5,CASSLDPTYEQYF,TGTGCCAGCAGCCTAGACCCGACCTACGAGCAGTACTTC
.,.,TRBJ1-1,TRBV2,CASSERAGSFGAFF,TGTGCCAGCAGTGAACGGGCAGGGAGTTTTGGAGCTTTCTTT
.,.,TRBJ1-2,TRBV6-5,CASSYGERKGGYTF,TGTGCCAGCAGTTACGGGGAAAGGAAGGGGGGCTACACCTTC
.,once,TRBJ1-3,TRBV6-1,CASSARETGGGNTIYF,TGTGCCAGCAGTGCCCGAGAGACCGGCGGTGGAAACACCATATATTTT
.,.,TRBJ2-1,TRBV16,CASSQAYYNEQFF,TGTGCCAGCAGCCAAGCCTACTACAATGAGCAGTTCTTC
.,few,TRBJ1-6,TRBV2,CASSRSRVMGNSPLHF,TGTGCCAGCAGTAGATCTAGGGTAATGGGGAATTCACCCCTCCACTTT
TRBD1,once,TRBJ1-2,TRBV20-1,CSASKKGTVYGYTF,TGCAGTGCTAGTAAAAAGGGGACAGTCTATGGCTACACCTTC
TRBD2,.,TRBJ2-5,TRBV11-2,CASTPGLELETQYF,TGTGCCAGCACCCCGGGACTAGAGTTAGAGACCCAGTACTTC
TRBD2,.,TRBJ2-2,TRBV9,CASMGYGGGASTGELFF,TGTGCCAGCATGGGATACGGCGGGGGGGCGAGCACCGGGGAGCTGTTTTTT
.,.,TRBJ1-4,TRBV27,CASSFAGLNEKLFF,TGTGCCAGCAGTTTTGCGGGCTTGAATGAAAAACTGTTTTTT
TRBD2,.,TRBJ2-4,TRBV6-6,CASSSRLAGENIQYF,TGTGCCAGCAGCTCCAGACTAGCGGGGGAAAACATTCAGTACTTC
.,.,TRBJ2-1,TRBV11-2,CASWLQGSYNEQFF,TGTGCCAGCTGGCTACAGGGATCCTACAATGAGCAGTTCTTC
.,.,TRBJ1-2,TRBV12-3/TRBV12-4,CASRVAGQGFYTF,TGTGCCAGCCGCGTTGCGGGTCAGGGGTTCTACACCTTC
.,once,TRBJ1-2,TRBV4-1,CASSQDRRNGYTF,TGCGCCAGCAGCCAAGACCGCAGAAATGGCTACACCTTC
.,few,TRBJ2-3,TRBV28,CASSLNTQYF,TGTGCCAGCAGTTTAAATACGCAGTATTTT
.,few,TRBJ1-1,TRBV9,CASSVQVDTEAFF,TGTGCCAGCAGCGTCCAGGTCGACACTGAAGCTTTCTTT
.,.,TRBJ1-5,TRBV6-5,CASSSRWDLGQPQHF,TGTGCCAGCAGTTCCCGATGGGACCTGGGACAGCCCCAGCATTTT
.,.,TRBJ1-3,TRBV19,CASKGRELADTIYF,TGTGCCAGTAAAGGACGAGAACTAGCGGACACCATATATTTT
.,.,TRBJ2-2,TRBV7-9,CASSLDGGNTGELFF,TGTGCCAGCAGCTTAGACGGAGGAAACACCGGGGAGCTGTTTTTT
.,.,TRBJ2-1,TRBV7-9,CASSLGIEGQGNEQFF,TGTGCCAGCAGCTTAGGAATAGAGGGGCAGGGTAATGAGCAGTTCTTC